One sample yielded the 27 T cell receptor beta chains listed below, sequenced in a study of shared clonotypes between healthy human individuals. The repertoire was sequenced with immunoSEQ multiplex PCR; TCRdb's copy has only in-frame clones and lacks some. The sample shows about 1 million clones, about four fifths of them seen only once. The sample was memory CD4+ T cells from PBMCs. The subset here: CD45RA-negative fraction. Receptors were obtained from a man aged 18 to 29 in good health. Some clones in this sample may be carry-over from other donors' samples.

The chain couples TRBV28 to TRBJ1-1; 10 bases agree with TRBD1. CDR3 length: 17 residues. Germline V lookup: CDR1 MDHEN, CDR2 SYDVKM. The ends lost 7 bases at V and 1 base at J; junction bases unmatched: 12. CDR3 sequence reads: CASNMIGTGVTNTEAFF. CDR3 nucleotide sequence: TGTGCCAGCAACATGATAGGGACAGGGGTAACGAACACTGAAGCTTTCTTT. The whole variable domain, remainder taken from reference TRBV28 and TRBJ1-1, is DVKVTQSSRYLVKRTGEKVFLECVQDMDHENMFWYRQDPGLGLRLIYFSYDVKMKEKGDIPEGYSVSREKKERFSLILESASTNQTSMYLCASNMIGTGVTNTEAFFGQGTRLTVV.

The chain combines TRBV30 with TRBJ2-6; D uncertain. V was trimmed by 0 bases and J by 0 bases, leaving 9 bases between them. Germline loops: CDR1 GTSNPN, CDR2 SVGIG (reference sequence). The CDR3 has 16 residues. CDR3 nucleotide sequence: TGTGCCTGGAGTGTAACTCTCCTCTCTGGGGCCAACGTCCTGACTTTC. It codes for CAWSVTLLSGANVLTF.

In its sample, this clone was seen many times. The rearrangement uses TRBV7-9 and TRBJ2-2, with 9 bases matching TRBD2. Trimming removed 11 bases from V and 5 bases from J; junction bases left unmatched: 9. This CDR3 spans 14 amino acids. Germline CDR1 is SEHNR and CDR2 is FQNEAQ (reference sequence). Here the CDR3 reads CAFSGSGFTGELFF. The CDR3, as DNA: TGTGCCTTTAGCGGGAGTGGTTTTACCGGGGAGCTGTTTTTT.

This clone was seen only once. The CDR3 bases are TGCAGCGTTGAGGCCGTTCGTGAAGCTTTCTTT. Protein: CSVEAVREAFF. The chain joins TRBV29-1 to TRBJ1-1; no clear D gene. V dropped 3 bases and J dropped 7 bases, with 9 bases sitting between them. Germline loops: CDR1 SQVTM, CDR2 ANQGSEA. The CDR3 is 11 amino acids.

The rearrangement uses TRBV5-1 and TRBJ1-2; the D gene is possibly TRBD1 (5 bases). Per germline, CDR1 SGHRS and CDR2 YFSETQ. CDR3 size: 14 residues. Deletions cut 4 bases from V and 8 bases from J, with 18 bases between. In DNA, the CDR3 is TGCGCCAGCAGCCTCACCGGGACCGCGGGCGGCTACACCTTC. It is translated as CASSLTGTAGGYTF.

This rearrangement joins TRBV19 to TRBJ2-2; D gene uncertain. V gave up 6 bases and J gave up 1 base, with 12 bases separating them. The CDR3 totals 15 residues. CDR1 is LNHDA, CDR2 SQIVND, per germline (reference sequence). CDR3 amino acids: CASRTSGRNTGELFF. DNA for the CDR3: TGTGCCAGTAGAACCTCGGGCCGGAACACCGGGGAGCTGTTTTTT.

The CDR3 nucleotides read TGCGCCAGCAGTAAACGGGACGGAGGGGAGCCCCAGCATTTT. As protein: CASSKRDGGEPQHF. The chain has TRBV10-1 and TRBJ1-5, with D maybe TRBD1 (5 bases). The germline V gene encodes CDR1 WNHNN and CDR2 SYGVQD (reference sequence). Trimming stripped 5 bases from V and 8 bases from J, with 16 bases between. This CDR3 has 14 residues.

This chain links TRBV6-1 with TRBJ2-7, with a possible D match to TRBD1 (6 bases). The germline V gene has CDR1 MNHNS and CDR2 SASEGT. V was cut by 6 bases and J by 4 bases, with 13 bases left in between. This CDR3 has 13 residues. The CDR3 loop reads CASRRDIEYEQYF. The CDR3, as DNA: TGTGCCAGCAGGAGGGACATTGAATACGAGCAGTACTTC.

J is TRBJ2-7 and V is TRBV5-1; 12 nucleotides line up with TRBD1. CDR1 and CDR2 (germline): SGHRS, YFSETQ. The CDR3 spans 15 residues. The J segment lost 3 bases and the V segment lost 4 bases, leaving 5 bases of the junction unmatched. The CDR3 is CASSDGTGGFYEQYF. The CDR3 DNA sequence: TGCGCCAGCAGCGACGGGACAGGGGGCTTCTACGAGCAGTACTTC.

V gene TRBV5-1 combines with J gene TRBJ1-3; unclear D gene. CDR1 is SGHRS, CDR2 YFSETQ, per germline. This CDR3 comprises 17 residues. Trimming shortened V by 1 base and J by 2 bases, and 16 bases separated the two germline ends. The CDR3 DNA follows: TGCGCCAGCAGCTTGTTACCCAGTGGAGGTACTGGAAACACCATATATTTT. Translation: CASSLLPSGGTGNTIYF.

This clone appeared a single time. V and J are TRBV11-2 and TRBJ2-5; no firm D call. This CDR3 has 14 amino acids. V lost 2 bases and J lost 2, with 9 bases in between. CDR1 and CDR2 from the germline V gene are SGHAT and FQNNGV. This CDR3 is CASSLIGLQETQYF. DNA for the CDR3: TGTGCCAGCAGCTTAATAGGGTTGCAAGAGACCCAGTACTTC.

The chain combines TRBV19 with TRBJ1-1; tentative D call: TRBD1 (6 bases). Looked up from germline, CDR1 is LNHDA and CDR2 is SQIVND (reference sequence). There are 13 residues in the CDR3. Deletions cut 8 bases from V and 5 bases from J, with 15 bases between. The CDR3 here is CASRHKGGTEAFF. In DNA form, the CDR3 reads TGTGCCAGTCGGCATAAGGGGGGGACTGAAGCTTTCTTT.

The V and J genes are TRBV7-9 and TRBJ1-1, with 7 bases aligning to TRBD1. After removal of 1 base from V and 3 bases from J, the junction contained 5 bases not matched to a gene. CDR3 length equals 15 residues. The germline V gene has CDR1 SEHNR and CDR2 FQNEAQ (reference sequence). Here the CDR3 DNA reads TGTGCCAGCAGCTTAGGACAGGGCGCTGACACTGAAGCTTTCTTT. This encodes CASSLGQGADTEAFF.

The rearrangement joins TRBV5-1 to TRBJ2-3; 7 nucleotides align to TRBD2. Unmatched junction bases numbered 10, after V lost 0 bases and J lost 6 bases. CDR1 is SGHRS, CDR2 YFSETQ, per germline. The CDR3 has 16 amino acids. The CDR3 loop is CASSLAVGGDRDTQYF. In DNA form, the CDR3 reads TGCGCCAGCAGCTTGGCAGTGGGAGGGGACCGGGATACGCAGTATTTT.

The chain links TRBV4-1 to TRBJ2-3; D remains unclear. The V and J ends lost 0 bases and 5 bases respectively, with 6 bases between them. The CDR3 consists of 13 residues. Germline lookup yields CDR1 MGHRA and CDR2 YSYEKL. In DNA, the CDR3 is TGCGCCAGCAGCCAAGATGTTGAAGATACGCAGTATTTT. This encodes CASSQDVEDTQYF.

As to this clone: The same CDR3 also results from other DNA sequences found in this sample. The genes are TRBV7-3 and TRBJ1-1, with D possibly being TRBD1 (6 bases). V was cut by 1 base and J by 1 base, with 10 bases left in between. Germline CDR1 and CDR2: SGHTA and FQGTGA. The CDR3 loop spans 15 amino acids. CDR3 loop: CASSLSGQPNTEAFF. As DNA, the CDR3 is TGTGCCAGCAGCTTAAGTGGACAGCCGAACACTGAAGCTTTCTTT.

The chain is built from TRBV28 and TRBJ1-1, with a weak D call TRBD1 (6 bases). Looked up from germline, CDR1 is MDHEN and CDR2 is SYDVKM. CDR3 length: 13 amino acids. V was cut by 7 bases and J by 1 base, with 10 bases left in between. The CDR3, as DNA: TGTGCCAGCAAGAACAGGGCGAACACTGAAGCTTTCTTT. Translation gives CASKNRANTEAFF.

V usage is TRBV18 and J usage is TRBJ2-1; 7 positions match TRBD2. The CDR3 is 15 residues long. V lost 0 bases, J lost 8 bases, and 7 bases stayed unmatched. In germline, CDR1 is KGHSH, CDR2 LQKENI. This CDR3 is CASSPPGREFYEQFF. For the CDR3, the DNA is TGTGCCAGCTCACCACCAGGGCGGGAGTTCTATGAGCAGTTCTTC.

The rearrangement uses TRBV2 and TRBJ2-1, with 11 bases that match TRBD2. Trimming took 5 bases from V and 0 from J; bases not matched to a gene: 12. The germline gives CDR1 SNHLY, CDR2 FYNNEI. The CDR3 runs to 19 residues. The CDR3: CASSPGQGTSGSSYNEQFF. The CDR3 DNA is TGTGCCAGCAGTCCCGGACAGGGAACTAGCGGGAGCTCCTACAATGAGCAGTTCTTC.

The chain employs TRBV7-2 and TRBJ1-2; 7 positions agree with TRBD1. The junction had 11 bases not matched to a gene; V was cut back by 7 bases and J by 6 bases. The CDR3 consists of 14 residues. Germline V gene sequence: CDR1 SGHTA, CDR2 FQGNSA. In DNA, the CDR3 is TGTGCCAGCACCATACAGGGGTCGGAGGATGGCTACACCTTC. Translating it yields CASTIQGSEDGYTF.

This clone was counted a few times. Other DNA sequences in this specimen translate into the identical CDR3. The V and J genes are TRBV5-1 and TRBJ2-1; 9 bases are shared with TRBD2. The CDR3 length is 13 residues. J was trimmed by 7 bases and V by 1 base; bases with no gene match: 0. Germline CDR1 is SGHRS and CDR2 is YFSETQ. The CDR3 DNA sequence: TGCGCCAGCAGCTTGCTAGCGGGAAATGAGCAGTTCTTC. It specifies CASSLLAGNEQFF. Looking up the rest from reference TRBV5-1 and TRBJ2-1 gives the full variable domain: KAGVTQTPRYLIKTRGQQVTLSCSPISGHRSVSWYQQTPGQGLQFLFEYFSETQRNKGNFPGRFSGRQFSNSRSEMNVSTLELGDSALYLCASSLLAGNEQFFGPGTRLTVL.

The chain links TRBV5-6 to TRBJ1-2; D call uncertain. The CDR3 spans 16 residues. V was trimmed by 4 bases and J by 5 bases, leaving 21 bases between them. Looked up from germline, CDR1 is SGHDT and CDR2 is YYEEEE. In nucleotides, the CDR3 is TGTGCCAGCAGCCCGGAACCGAACCCCGGACTATATGGCTACACCTTC. Residues: CASSPEPNPGLYGYTF.

This sequence joins TRBV28 and TRBJ2-6, with D perhaps being TRBD1 or TRBD2 (7 bases each). Trimming removed 5 bases from V and 1 base from J, with 21 bases in between. The CDR3 has 19 residues. Germline V gene sequence: CDR1 MDHEN, CDR2 SYDVKM. CDR3 protein: CASSPLGRGRRSGANVLTF. Here the CDR3 DNA reads TGTGCCAGCAGTCCCCTGGGGAGGGGGCGCAGATCTGGGGCCAACGTCCTGACTTTC.

The genes are TRBV5-5 and TRBJ2-7; D is unresolved. With 1 base removed from V and 4 bases from J, the gap between germline ends came to 9 bases. The germline V gene encodes CDR1 SGHKS and CDR2 YYEKEE (reference sequence). This CDR3 is built from 13 residues. The CDR3 DNA reads TGTGCCAGCAGCTTGTCAGTACTATACGAGCAGTACTTC. This sequence encodes CASSLSVLYEQYF. Looking up the rest from reference TRBV5-5 and TRBJ2-7 gives the full variable domain: DAGVTQSPTHLIKTRGQQVTLRCSPISGHKSVSWYQQVLGQGPQFIFQYYEKEERGRGNFPDRFSARQFPNYSSELNVNALLLGDSALYLCASSLSVLYEQYFGPGTRLTVT.

The chain couples TRBV6-5 to TRBJ1-2; 12 nucleotides match TRBD1. CDR1 MNHEY and CDR2 SVGAGI come from the germline V gene. The CDR3 loop spans 13 amino acids. V lost 7 bases to trimming and J lost 12 bases; unmatched junction nucleotides: 9. The CDR3 bases are TGTGCCAGCACTGCCGGGACAGGGGGCGCGAACACCTTC. Translation gives CASTAGTGGANTF.

Concerning this clone itself: Other DNA sequences in the sample encode the same CDR3. The chain employs TRBV28 and TRBJ1-3; possibly TRBD1 for D (5 bases). The V end was cut by 6 bases, the J end by 4 bases, with 10 bases between. The CDR3 runs to 13 residues. Per germline, CDR1 MDHEN and CDR2 SYDVKM. The CDR3: CASSTAGGNTIYF. Written as DNA, the CDR3 is TGTGCCAGCAGCACCGCAGGGGGAAACACCATATATTTT.

The chain recombines TRBV2 with TRBJ1-5, with a possible D match to TRBD1 (5 bases). Germline loops: CDR1 SNHLY, CDR2 FYNNEI. Trimming shortened V by 6 bases and J by 0 bases, and 12 bases separated the two germline ends. The CDR3 consists of 15 residues. The CDR3 is CASSRSGYSNQPQHF. Written as DNA, the CDR3 is TGTGCCAGCAGCAGGTCAGGGTATAGCAATCAGCCCCAGCATTTT.